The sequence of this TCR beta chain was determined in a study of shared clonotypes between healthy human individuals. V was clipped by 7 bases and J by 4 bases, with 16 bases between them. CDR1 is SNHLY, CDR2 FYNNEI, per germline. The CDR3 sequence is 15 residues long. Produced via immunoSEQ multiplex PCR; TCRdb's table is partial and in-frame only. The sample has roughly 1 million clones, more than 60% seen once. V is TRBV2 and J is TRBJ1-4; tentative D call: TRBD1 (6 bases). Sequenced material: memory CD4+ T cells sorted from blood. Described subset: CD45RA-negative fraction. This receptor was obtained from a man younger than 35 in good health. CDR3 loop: CASIAQGQGNEKLFF. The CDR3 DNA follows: TGTGCCAGCATTGCGCAGGGGCAGGGTAATGAAAAACTGTTTTTT.